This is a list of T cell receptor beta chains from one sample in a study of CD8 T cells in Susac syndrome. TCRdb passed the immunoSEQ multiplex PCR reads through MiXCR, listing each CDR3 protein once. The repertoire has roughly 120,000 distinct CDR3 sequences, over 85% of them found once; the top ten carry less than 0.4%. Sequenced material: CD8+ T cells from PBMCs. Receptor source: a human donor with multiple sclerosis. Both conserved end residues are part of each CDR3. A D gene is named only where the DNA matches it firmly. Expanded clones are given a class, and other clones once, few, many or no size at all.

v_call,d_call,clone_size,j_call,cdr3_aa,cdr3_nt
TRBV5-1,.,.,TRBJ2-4,CASSLDLRGGNIQYF,TGCGCCAGCAGCTTGGATCTTAGGGGGGGAAACATTCAGTACTTC
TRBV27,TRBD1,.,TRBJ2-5,CASSLGTAQETQYF,TGTGCCAGCAGTTTGGGGACAGCCCAAGAGACCCAGTACTTC
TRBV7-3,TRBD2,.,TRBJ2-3,CASSPGLAGLIAGPDTQYF,TGTGCCAGCAGCCCCGGGCTAGCGGGCCTCATCGCGGGCCCAGATACGCAGTATTTT
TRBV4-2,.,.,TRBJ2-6,CASSPRGGANVLTF,TGTGCCAGCAGCCCGAGGGGGGGGGCCAACGTCCTGACTTTC
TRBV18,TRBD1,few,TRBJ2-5,CASSPTGGKETQYF,TGTGCCAGCTCACCAACAGGGGGCAAGGAGACCCAGTACTTC
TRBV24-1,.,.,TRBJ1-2,CATSDLGLSYGYTF,TGTGCCACCAGTGATCTCGGACTTTCCTATGGCTACACCTTC
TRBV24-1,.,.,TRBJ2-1,CATSQGRLNEQFF,TGTGCCACCAGCCAAGGACGTCTCAATGAGCAGTTCTTC
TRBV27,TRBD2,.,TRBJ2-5,CASSPLLAGGPGPGETQYF,TGTGCCAGCAGTCCCCTACTAGCGGGGGGTCCCGGTCCGGGAGAGACCCAGTACTTC
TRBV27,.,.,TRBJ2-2,CASSFSGTGELFF,TGTGCCAGCAGTTTTTCAGGGACCGGGGAGCTGTTTTTT
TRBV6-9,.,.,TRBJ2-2,CASIQGNTGELFF,TGTGCCAGCATACAGGGGAACACCGGGGAGCTGTTTTTT
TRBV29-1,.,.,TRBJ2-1,CSVGTFEYNEQFF,TGCAGCGTTGGGACTTTTGAGTACAATGAGCAGTTCTTC
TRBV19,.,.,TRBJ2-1,CASSIGGVDEQFF,TGTGCCAGTAGTATAGGCGGGGTCGATGAGCAGTTCTTC
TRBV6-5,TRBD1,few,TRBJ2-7,CASSYAPGQGHEQYF,TGTGCCAGCAGTTACGCCCCGGGACAGGGCCACGAGCAGTACTTC
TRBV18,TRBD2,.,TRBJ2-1,CASSPPLAGEDEQFF,TGTGCCAGCTCACCACCGCTAGCGGGAGAGGATGAGCAGTTCTTC
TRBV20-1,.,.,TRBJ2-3,CSADQGPTADTQYF,TGCAGTGCTGATCAGGGTCCTACCGCAGATACGCAGTATTTT
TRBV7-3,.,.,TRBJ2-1,CASSLSNPASSYNEQFF,TGTGCCAGCAGCTTATCGAACCCAGCCAGCTCCTACAATGAGCAGTTCTTC
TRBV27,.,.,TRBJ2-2,CASSLGRTMTGELFF,TGTGCCAGCAGTTTAGGTCGGACGATGACCGGGGAGCTGTTTTTT
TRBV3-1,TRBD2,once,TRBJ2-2,CASSQDSGIAGELFF,TGTGCCAGCAGCCAAGATAGCGGGATCGCCGGGGAGCTGTTTTTT
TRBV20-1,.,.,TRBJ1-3,CSARDRHSGNTIYF,TGCAGTGCTAGAGATCGACATTCTGGAAACACCATATATTTT
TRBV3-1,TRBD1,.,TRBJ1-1,CASSPRGLGNTEAFF,TGTGCCAGCAGCCCAAGGGGGCTGGGGAACACTGAAGCTTTCTTT
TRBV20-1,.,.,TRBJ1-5,CTRAPSNQPQHF,TGCACCCGGGCACCATCCAATCAGCCCCAGCATTTT
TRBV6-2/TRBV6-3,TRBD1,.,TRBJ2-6,CASSYSTGFEGGAGVGANVLTF,TGTGCCAGCAGTTACTCGACGGGTTTTGAAGGGGGCGCAGGGGTTGGGGCCAACGTCCTGACTTTC
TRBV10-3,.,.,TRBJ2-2,CAITRGPSHTGELFF,TGTGCCATCACGCGGGGGCCGAGCCACACCGGGGAGCTGTTTTTT
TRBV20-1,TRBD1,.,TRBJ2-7,CSARFGTAVGEQYF,TGCAGTGCTAGATTTGGGACAGCCGTCGGGGAGCAGTACTTC
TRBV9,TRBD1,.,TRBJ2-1,CASSVEGQTYNEQFF,TGTGCCAGCAGCGTAGAGGGACAGACTTACAATGAGCAGTTCTTC
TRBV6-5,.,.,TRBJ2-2,CASSSIWRENTGELFF,TGTGCCAGCAGTTCCATCTGGAGGGAGAACACCGGGGAGCTGTTTTTT
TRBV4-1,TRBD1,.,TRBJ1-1,CASSDTGVGEAFF,TGCGCCAGCAGTGACACAGGGGTGGGAGAAGCTTTCTTT
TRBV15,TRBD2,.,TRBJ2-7,CATSRPFSAGGTYEQYF,TGTGCCACCAGCAGACCATTTTCAGCGGGGGGGACCTACGAGCAGTACTTC
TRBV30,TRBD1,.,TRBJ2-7,CAWMGQSYEQYF,TGTGCCTGGATGGGACAGTCCTACGAGCAGTACTTC
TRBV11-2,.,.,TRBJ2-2,CASSLRTGQTGELFF,TGTGCCAGCAGCCTACGGACGGGACAAACCGGGGAGCTGTTTTTT
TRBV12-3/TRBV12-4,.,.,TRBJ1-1,CASSPTLGGTEAFF,TGTGCCAGCAGTCCAACATTAGGAGGCACTGAAGCTTTCTTT
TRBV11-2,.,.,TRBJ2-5,CASSPRVYQRETQYF,TGTGCCAGCAGTCCTCGGGTTTACCAGCGGGAGACCCAGTACTTC
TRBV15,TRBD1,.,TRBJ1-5,CATSRDRGSSNQPQHF,TGTGCCACCAGCAGGGACAGGGGGTCGAGCAATCAGCCCCAGCATTTT
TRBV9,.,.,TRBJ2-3,CASSVLATTDTQYF,TGTGCCAGCAGCGTACTCGCCACCACAGATACGCAGTATTTT
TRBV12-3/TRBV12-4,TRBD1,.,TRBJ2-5,CASSPGQVGTQYF,TGTGCCAGCAGTCCAGGACAGGTCGGGACCCAGTACTTC
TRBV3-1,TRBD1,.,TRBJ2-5,CASSQVYGRGRTQETQYF,TGTGCCAGCAGCCAAGTGTATGGCAGGGGGAGAACCCAAGAGACCCAGTACTTC
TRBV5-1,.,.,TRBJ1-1,CASSLVNLNTEAFF,TGCGCCAGCAGCTTGGTCAACCTGAACACTGAAGCTTTCTTT
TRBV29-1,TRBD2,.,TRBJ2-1,CSVGGLAGDNEQFF,TGCAGCGTTGGTGGACTAGCGGGAGACAATGAGCAGTTCTTC
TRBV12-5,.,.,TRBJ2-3,CASALGDRTDTQYF,TGTGCTAGTGCCCTCGGGGACCGCACAGATACGCAGTATTTT
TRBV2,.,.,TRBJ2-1,CASAGLNNEQFF,TGTGCCAGCGCGGGACTTAACAATGAGCAGTTCTTC
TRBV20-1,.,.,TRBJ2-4,CSAFAVGFKYF,TGCAGTGCCTTCGCTGTCGGCTTTAAGTACTTC
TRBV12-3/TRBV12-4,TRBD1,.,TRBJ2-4,CASGGQGTKNIQYF,TGTGCCAGCGGCGGACAGGGGACTAAAAACATTCAGTACTTC
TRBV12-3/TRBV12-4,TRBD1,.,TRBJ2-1,CASSYGTGRNEQFF,TGTGCCAGCAGTTACGGGACAGGGCGAAATGAGCAGTTCTTC
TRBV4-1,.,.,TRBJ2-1,CASKGVGPYNEQFF,TGCGCCAGCAAGGGGGTAGGACCTTACAATGAGCAGTTCTTC
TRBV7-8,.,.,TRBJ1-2,CASSSPGDVYGYTF,TGTGCCAGCAGCTCCCCGGGGGACGTCTATGGCTACACCTTC
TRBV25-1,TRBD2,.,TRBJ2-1,CASSDIGTTTEQFF,TGTGCCAGCAGTGACATCGGGACTACCACTGAGCAGTTCTTC
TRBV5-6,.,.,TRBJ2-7,CASSSGGGYEQYF,TGTGCCAGCAGCTCAGGGGGGGGCTACGAGCAGTACTTC
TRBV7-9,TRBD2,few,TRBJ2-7,CASSFRDYTYEQYF,TGTGCCAGCAGCTTCCGGGACTATACCTACGAGCAGTACTTC
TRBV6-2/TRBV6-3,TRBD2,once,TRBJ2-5,CASSYSAGVETQYF,TGTGCCAGCAGTTACTCAGCGGGGGTAGAGACCCAGTACTTC
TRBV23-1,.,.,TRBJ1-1,CASSQSGTNTEAFF,TGCGCCAGCAGTCAATCCGGGACGAACACTGAAGCTTTCTTT
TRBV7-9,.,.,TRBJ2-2,CASSPMGSGELFF,TGTGCCAGCAGCCCAATGGGGTCCGGGGAGCTGTTTTTT
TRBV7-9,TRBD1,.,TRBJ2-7,CASSVSYPGQGSYEQYF,TGTGCCAGCAGCGTATCTTACCCGGGACAGGGGTCCTACGAGCAGTACTTC
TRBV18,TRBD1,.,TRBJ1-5,CASSPGSGQGRNQPQHF,TGTGCCAGCTCACCGGGGTCCGGACAGGGTCGCAATCAGCCCCAGCATTTT
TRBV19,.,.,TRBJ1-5,CASSAAYSNQPQHF,TGTGCCAGTAGTGCCGCTTATAGCAATCAGCCCCAGCATTTT
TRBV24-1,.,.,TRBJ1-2,CATSDSTGPHGYTF,TGTGCCACCAGTGATTCTACAGGGCCTCATGGCTACACCTTC
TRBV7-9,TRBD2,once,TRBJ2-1,CASSSGTNNEQFF,TGTGCCAGCAGCTCCGGGACTAACAATGAGCAGTTCTTC
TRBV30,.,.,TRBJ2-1,CAWSAVGSAYNEQFF,TGTGCCTGGAGTGCAGTGGGGAGCGCCTACAATGAGCAGTTCTTC